This is a list of T cell receptor beta chains from one sample in a study of identical twins. TCRdb independently ran MiXCR on the 5' RACE reads; one entry per CDR3 protein. Of more than 200,000 distinct CDR3 sequences listed, roughly a tenth are singletons. The sequenced sample was memory (CD45RO+) T cells sorted from blood. The origin of the receptors is a woman aged 18 to 35 in good health. CDR3s include the opening cysteine and the closing phenylalanine or tryptophan.

v_gene	j_gene	CDR3aa
TRBV5-6	TRBJ2-5	CASSSIDIRLETQYF
TRBV5-1	TRBJ2-5	CASTRGGADQETQYF
TRBV20-1	TRBJ2-5	CSAIGGDGETQYF
TRBV5-5	TRBJ2-3	CASSLSGGPGSTQYF
TRBV12-3/TRBV12-4	TRBJ1-1	CASRSTGGGIEAFF
TRBV28	TRBJ1-2	CASSTLNWGYTF
TRBV12-3/TRBV12-4	TRBJ1-1	CASSPQGWTEAFF
TRBV2	TRBJ2-7	CASQRQGSYEQYF
TRBV6-1	TRBJ1-1	CASSRGRNTEAFF
TRBV12-3/TRBV12-4	TRBJ2-1	CASSPRTSENEQFF
TRBV3-1	TRBJ1-6	CASSQEGTVDSPLHF
TRBV7-9	TRBJ2-1	CASSLTGTDYNEQFF
TRBV5-1	TRBJ1-1	CASSLGTGWDTEAFF
TRBV20-1	TRBJ1-2	CSGRTVYGYTF
TRBV7-9	TRBJ2-7	CASSVGWGSPSYEQYF
TRBV4-3	TRBJ1-2	CASSQDRRPNRASSYGYTF
TRBV28	TRBJ2-1	CASSLVSEQFF
TRBV10-3	TRBJ2-7	CAISESGGTYEQYF
TRBV6-5	TRBJ2-7	CASSYSRYEQYF
TRBV7-8	TRBJ2-7	CASSLQGLGSVVEQYF
TRBV20-1	TRBJ2-7	CSAPDLQRYEQYF
TRBV7-8	TRBJ1-1	CASSPVGGPGTEAFF
TRBV14	TRBJ2-1	CASSQLRGVPHNEQFF
TRBV7-9	TRBJ2-7	CASSSNRGEQYF
TRBV18	TRBJ2-5	CASSLFDLQTKETQYF
TRBV18	TRBJ2-3	CASSPQVDTDTQYF
TRBV18	TRBJ2-1	CASSRTGLDEQFF
TRBV10-1	TRBJ2-4	CASSADRAGVGIQYF
TRBV20-1	TRBJ2-3	CSSLAGVIDTQYF
TRBV20-1	TRBJ2-1	CSAFGTSGTGGTYNEQFF
TRBV19	TRBJ1-1	CASKVRAEAFF
TRBV7-8	TRBJ2-5	CASRTEGRETQYF
TRBV20-1	TRBJ2-2	CSARETGRDTGELFF
TRBV5-1	TRBJ1-6	CASSRTLGSYNSPLHF
TRBV6-6	TRBJ1-5	CASSWLNQPQHF
TRBV11-1	TRBJ2-5	CASSLVGRAGGYQETQYF
TRBV20-1	TRBJ2-7	CSAKAAGGSYEQYF